One and the same sample provided the 18 T cell receptor beta chains below, sequenced in a study of blood T cells in healthy people across ages. With a J-beta primer mix and a sample-barcoded 5' primer, a second PCR ran about 7 to 12 cycles. Using its own MiXCR run on the 5' RACE reads, TCRdb lists one record per CDR3 protein. The sample records about 1.7 million distinct CDR3 sequences, over 25% being singletons. The source material was blood. These receptors all stem from a woman in her 30s in good health.

The rearrangement joins TRBV12-5 to TRBJ1-5, with D uncertain. The germline V and J ends were trimmed by 6 bases and 11 bases, with 11 bases remaining between them. CDR3 length: 11 amino acids. Per the germline V gene, CDR1 is LGHNT and CDR2 is FRNRAP. The CDR3 sequence: CASGGLEAQHF. The DNA for the CDR3 is TGTGCTAGTGGGGGCCTAGAAGCCCAGCATTTT.

The chain links TRBV20-1 to TRBJ1-1; TRBD1 matches at 7 bases. V lost 5 bases and J lost 4; bases outside the gene matches: 7. CDR3 length: 13 residues. CDR1 and CDR2 (germline): DFQATT, SNEGSKA (reference sequence). The CDR3 here is CSARTGGITEAFF. Here the CDR3 DNA reads TGCAGTGCTCGGACAGGAGGGATCACTGAAGCTTTCTTT.

This clonotype was observed a handful of times. V and J are TRBV12-3 or TRBV12-4 and TRBJ2-5; D is ambiguous. Trimming stripped 8 bases from V and 1 base from J, with 11 bases between. This CDR3 region has 13 residues. CDR3 residues: CASQIRSQETQYF. Written as DNA, the CDR3 is TGTGCCAGCCAGATTCGATCCCAAGAGACCCAGTACTTC.

The chain combines TRBV11-1 with TRBJ1-2; 9 bases line up with TRBD1. The CDR3 consists of 15 residues. V shed 5 bases and J 1 base; nucleotides not matched to a gene: 5. In germline, CDR1 is SGHAT, CDR2 FQDESV (reference sequence). For the CDR3, the DNA is TGTGCCAGCAGCCCTGGGACAGGGCATAACTATGGCTACACCTTC. Its translation: CASSPGTGHNYGYTF.

Details on this clonotype: An end of the junction differs from the germline gene, which may be a read error. V gene TRBV20-1 combines with J gene TRBJ2-7; 14 bases line up with TRBD2. Germline CDR1 DFQATT, CDR2 SNEGSKA (reference sequence). The CDR3 runs to 16 residues. CDR3: CSASRLAGGSGYEQDF. The DNA for the CDR3 is TGCAGTGCTAGCAGACTAGCGGGAGGGTCGGGGTACGAGCAGGACTTC.

This clonotype was recorded many times. The chain links TRBV20-1 to TRBJ2-7; D perhaps matches TRBD1 (5 bases). Trimming left V 5 bases short and J 3 bases short, with 14 bases between. The CDR3 totals 13 residues. Germline V CDR1 and CDR2: DFQATT, SNEGSKA (reference sequence). The CDR3 protein is CSALQPQVYEQYF. As DNA, the CDR3 is TGCAGTGCTCTCCAACCACAGGTCTACGAGCAGTACTTC.

This clonotype was picked up many times. This chain connects TRBV5-6 to TRBJ2-5, with 7 bases matching TRBD2. The CDR3 loop spans 15 amino acids. V gave up 4 bases and J gave up 5 bases; unmatched junction bases: 11. The germline gives CDR1 SGHDT, CDR2 YYEEEE. This CDR3 is CASSLRAMGGETQYF. The DNA for the CDR3 is TGTGCCAGCAGCCTCCGGGCCATGGGAGGGGAGACCCAGTACTTC.

This clonotype was observed a few times. CDR3 loop: CASSFGTSGRNEQFF. In nucleotides, the CDR3 is TGCGCCAGCAGCTTTGGGACTAGCGGAAGGAATGAGCAGTTCTTC. The chain links TRBV5-1 to TRBJ2-1; TRBD2 agrees at 11 bases. With V trimmed by 2 bases and J by 7 bases, 5 bases remained unmatched. CDR3 length: 15 amino acids. Germline V gene data show CDR1 as SGHRS and CDR2 as YFSETQ.

The chain is built from TRBV13 and TRBJ1-2; no reliable D call. This CDR3 has 13 amino acids. CDR1 and CDR2 from the germline V gene are PRHDT and FYEKMQ (reference sequence). Deletions cut 5 bases from V and 5 bases from J, with 12 bases between. CDR3 protein: CASSRGSAYGYTF. CDR3 nucleotide sequence: TGTGCCAGCAGCCGGGGAAGCGCATATGGCTACACCTTC.

This clonotype was observed once. The chain recombines TRBV12-3 or TRBV12-4 with TRBJ1-2; D gene unclear. V was shortened by 3 bases and J by 6 bases, with 11 bases between the two germline ends. The CDR3 covers 13 residues. The CDR3 reads CASSFRPEDGYTF. The CDR3 DNA reads TGTGCCAGCAGTTTCAGGCCGGAGGATGGCTACACCTTC.

Points on this clonotype: Since a much larger clone is just one base distant, this may be a read error. The J gene is TRBJ2-1, the V gene TRBV7-3, with D perhaps matching TRBD1 (7 bases). The CDR3 consists of 13 residues. Looked up from germline, CDR1 is SGHTA and CDR2 is FQGTGA. The V and J ends lost 0 bases and 13 bases respectively, with 13 bases between them. CDR3 DNA sequence: TGTGCCAGCAGCTTAACTCCAGGGGGGACCCAGTTCTTC. It codes for CASSLTPGGTQFF. Complete variable domain (other parts from reference TRBV7-3 and TRBJ2-1): GAGVSQTPSNKVTEKGKYVELRCDPISGHTALYWYRQSLGQGPEFLIYFQGTGAADDSGLPNDRFFAVRPEGSVSTLKIQRTERGDSAVYLCASSLTPGGTQFFGPGTRLTVL.

In DNA, the CDR3 is TGTGCCGGCACGGTGGCAGATACGCAGTATTTT. Translating gives CAGTVADTQYF. V usage is TRBV12-3 or TRBV12-4 and J usage is TRBJ2-3; no clear D. V lost 11 bases and J 4 bases, leaving 10 bases between the germline ends. The CDR3 extends over 11 amino acids.

Points on this clonotype: One end of the junction is discordant with germline, which a read error may explain. The chain is built from TRBV6-5 and TRBJ1-3, with D uncertain. This CDR3 is built from 11 residues. The germline V gene encodes CDR1 MNHEY and CDR2 SVGAGI. CDR3 protein: CASSYGNTTYF. The CDR3 nucleotides read TGTGCCAGCAGTTATGGAAACACCACATATTTT.

The V gene is TRBV18, the J gene TRBJ2-1, with D possibly being TRBD1 (6 bases). Germline CDR1 and CDR2: KGHSH and LQKENI. The CDR3 is made up of 19 amino acids. The V gene lost 3 bases and the J gene lost 1 base, with 22 bases spanning the gap. CDR3 region: CASSPAQGYTSGSYNEQFF. CDR3 bases: TGTGCCAGCTCACCGGCCCAGGGGTACACATCGGGTTCCTACAATGAGCAGTTCTTC.

The chain recombines TRBV7-3 with TRBJ2-3, with TRBD1 identical over 9 bases. The CDR3 is made up of 15 amino acids. The germline V gene encodes CDR1 SGHTA and CDR2 FQGTGA. Unmatched junction bases numbered 7, after V lost 3 bases and J lost 6 bases. This CDR3 reads CASSLSGQGMDTQYF. As DNA, the CDR3 is TGTGCCAGCAGCTTGTCGGGACAGGGTATGGATACGCAGTATTTT.

The chain joins TRBV12-3 or TRBV12-4 to TRBJ1-5, with D perhaps matching TRBD1 (6 bases). V was cut by 3 bases and J by 2 bases, with 14 bases left in between. The CDR3 covers 16 residues. CDR3 protein: CASSFGRGIGNQPQHF. The CDR3 bases are TGTGCCAGCAGTTTCGGTAGGGGGATCGGCAATCAGCCCCAGCATTTT.

The rearrangement uses TRBV12-3 or TRBV12-4 and TRBJ1-5; no clear D gene. Trimming pared 3 bases from V and 3 bases from J, leaving 12 bases between. The CDR3 is 15 residues long. In nucleotides, the CDR3 is TGTGCCAGCAGTTTTCGGTCTGGGAACAATCAGCCCCAGCATTTT. It encodes CASSFRSGNNQPQHF.

This clonotype has only a few counts. The chain couples TRBV11-2 to TRBJ2-1; 9 positions match TRBD2. The V and J ends lost 1 base and 7 bases, in that order; junction bases with no gene match: 5. Germline V lookup: CDR1 SGHAT, CDR2 FQNNGV. The CDR3 contains 15 residues. The CDR3 bases are TGTGCCAGCAGCTTAGGGCGGGGGGGCCTAAATGAGCAGTTCTTC. Protein product: CASSLGRGGLNEQFF.